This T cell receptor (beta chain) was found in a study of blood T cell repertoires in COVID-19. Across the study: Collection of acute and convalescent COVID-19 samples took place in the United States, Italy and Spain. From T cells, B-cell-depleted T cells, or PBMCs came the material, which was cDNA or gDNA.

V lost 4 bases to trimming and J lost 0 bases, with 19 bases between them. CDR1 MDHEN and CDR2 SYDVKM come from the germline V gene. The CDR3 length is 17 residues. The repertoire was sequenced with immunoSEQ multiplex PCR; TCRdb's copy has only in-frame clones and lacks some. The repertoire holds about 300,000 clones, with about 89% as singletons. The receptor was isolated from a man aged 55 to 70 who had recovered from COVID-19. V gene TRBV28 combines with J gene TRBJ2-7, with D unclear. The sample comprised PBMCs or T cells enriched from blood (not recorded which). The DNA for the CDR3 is TGTGCCAGCAGTTCCCCCCCGGGTGTTCAGCCCTCCTACGAGCAGTACTTC. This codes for CASSSPPGVQPSYEQYF. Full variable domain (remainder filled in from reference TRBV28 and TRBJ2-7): DVKVTQSSRYLVKRTGEKVFLECVQDMDHENMFWYRQDPGLGLRLIYFSYDVKMKEKGDIPEGYSVSREKKERFSLILESASTNQTSMYLCASSSPPGVQPSYEQYFGPGTRLTVT.